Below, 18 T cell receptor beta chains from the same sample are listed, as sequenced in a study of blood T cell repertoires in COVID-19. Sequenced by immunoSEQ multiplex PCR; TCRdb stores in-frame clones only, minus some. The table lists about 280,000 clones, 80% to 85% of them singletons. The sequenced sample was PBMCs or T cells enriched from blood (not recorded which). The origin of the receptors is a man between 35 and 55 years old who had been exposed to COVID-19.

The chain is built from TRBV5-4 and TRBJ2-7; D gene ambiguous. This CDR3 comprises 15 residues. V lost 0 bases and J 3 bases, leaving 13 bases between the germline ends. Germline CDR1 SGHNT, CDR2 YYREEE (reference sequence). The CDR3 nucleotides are TGTGCCAGCAGCTTGGGAGGCCAAACTGGCTACGAGCAGTACTTC. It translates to CASSLGGQTGYEQYF. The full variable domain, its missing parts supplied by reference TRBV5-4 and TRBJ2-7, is ETGVTQSPTHLIKTRGQQVTLRCSSQSGHNTVSWYQQALGQGPQFIFQYYREEENGRGNFPPRFSGLQFPNYSSELNVNALELDDSALYLCASSLGGQTGYEQYFGPGTRLTVT.

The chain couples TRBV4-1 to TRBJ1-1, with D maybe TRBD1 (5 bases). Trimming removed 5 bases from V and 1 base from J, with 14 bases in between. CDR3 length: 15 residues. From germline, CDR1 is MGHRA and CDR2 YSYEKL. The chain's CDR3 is CASSNLGLWNTEAFF. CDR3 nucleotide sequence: TGCGCCAGCAGCAACTTGGGACTCTGGAACACTGAAGCTTTCTTT.

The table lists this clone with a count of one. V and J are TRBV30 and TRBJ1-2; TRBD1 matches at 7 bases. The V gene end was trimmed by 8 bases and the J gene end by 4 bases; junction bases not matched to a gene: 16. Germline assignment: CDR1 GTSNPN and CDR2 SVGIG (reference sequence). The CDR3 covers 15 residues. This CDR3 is CALRDRDRYGYGYTF. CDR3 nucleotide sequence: TGTGCCCTGAGAGATCGGGACAGATACGGCTATGGCTACACCTTC.

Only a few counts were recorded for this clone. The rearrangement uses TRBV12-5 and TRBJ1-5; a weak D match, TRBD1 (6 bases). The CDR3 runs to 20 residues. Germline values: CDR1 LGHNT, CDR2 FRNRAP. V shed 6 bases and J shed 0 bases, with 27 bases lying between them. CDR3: CASGSPPRQEIVVSNQPQHF. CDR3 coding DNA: TGTGCTAGTGGATCACCCCCAAGACAGGAGATCGTCGTTAGCAATCAGCCCCAGCATTTT.

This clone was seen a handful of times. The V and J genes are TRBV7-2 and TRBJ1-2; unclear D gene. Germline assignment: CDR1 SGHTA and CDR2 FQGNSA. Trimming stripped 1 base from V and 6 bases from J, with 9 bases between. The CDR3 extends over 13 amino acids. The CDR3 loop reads CASSLERLNGYTF. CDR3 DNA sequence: TGTGCCAGCAGCTTAGAGAGACTCAATGGCTACACCTTC.

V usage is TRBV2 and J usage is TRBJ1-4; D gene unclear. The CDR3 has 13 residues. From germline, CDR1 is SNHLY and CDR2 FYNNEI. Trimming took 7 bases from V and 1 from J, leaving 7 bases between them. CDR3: CASMRETNEKLFF. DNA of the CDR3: TGTGCCAGCATGAGGGAAACTAATGAAAAACTGTTTTTT. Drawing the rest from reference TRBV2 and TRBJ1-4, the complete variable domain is EPEVTQTPSHQVTQMGQEVILRCVPISNHLYFYWYRQILGQKVEFLVSFYNNEISEKSEIFDDQFSVERPDGSNFTLKIRSTKLEDSAMYFCASMRETNEKLFFGSGTQLSVL.

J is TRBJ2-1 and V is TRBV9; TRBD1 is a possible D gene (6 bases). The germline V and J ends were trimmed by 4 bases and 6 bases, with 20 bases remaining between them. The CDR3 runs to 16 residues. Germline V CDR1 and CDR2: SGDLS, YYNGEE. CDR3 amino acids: CASSPEGVWGINEQFF. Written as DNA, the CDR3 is TGTGCCAGCAGCCCCGAGGGGGTTTGGGGTATCAATGAGCAGTTCTTC.

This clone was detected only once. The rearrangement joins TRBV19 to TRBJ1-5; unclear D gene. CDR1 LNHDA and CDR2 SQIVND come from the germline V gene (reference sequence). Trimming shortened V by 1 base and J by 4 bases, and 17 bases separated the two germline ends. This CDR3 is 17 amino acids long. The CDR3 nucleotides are TGTGCCAGTAGTATAGGAGGAGGGAATATGAGGAATCAGCCCCAGCATTTT. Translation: CASSIGGGNMRNQPQHF.

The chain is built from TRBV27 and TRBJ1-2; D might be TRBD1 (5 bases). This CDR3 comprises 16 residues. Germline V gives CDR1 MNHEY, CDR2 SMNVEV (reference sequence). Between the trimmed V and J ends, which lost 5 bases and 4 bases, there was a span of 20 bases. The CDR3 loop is CASSRTDLTESYGYTF. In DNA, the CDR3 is TGTGCCAGCAGTCGGACCGATTTGACAGAGTCCTATGGCTACACCTTC.

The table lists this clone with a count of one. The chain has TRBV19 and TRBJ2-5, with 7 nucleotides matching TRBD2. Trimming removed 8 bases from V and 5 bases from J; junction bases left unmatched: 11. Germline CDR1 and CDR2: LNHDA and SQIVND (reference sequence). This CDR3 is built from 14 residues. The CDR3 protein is CASQKSGTLETQYF. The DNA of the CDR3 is TGTGCCAGTCAGAAAAGCGGGACTCTTGAGACCCAGTACTTC.

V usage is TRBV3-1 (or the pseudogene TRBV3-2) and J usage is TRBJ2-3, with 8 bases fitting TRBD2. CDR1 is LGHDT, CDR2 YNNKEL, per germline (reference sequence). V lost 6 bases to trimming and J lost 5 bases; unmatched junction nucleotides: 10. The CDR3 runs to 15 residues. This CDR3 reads CASSPPGLVGDTQYF. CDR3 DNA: TGTGCCAGCAGTCCTCCGGGACTAGTGGGAGATACGCAGTATTTT.

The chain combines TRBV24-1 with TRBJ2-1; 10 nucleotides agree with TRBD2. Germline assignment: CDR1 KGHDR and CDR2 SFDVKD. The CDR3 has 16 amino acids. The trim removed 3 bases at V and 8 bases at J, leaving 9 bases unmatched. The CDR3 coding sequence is TGTGCCACCAGTGATATTCATAGCGGGAGGTCGGATGAGCAGTTCTTC. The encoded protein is CATSDIHSGRSDEQFF.

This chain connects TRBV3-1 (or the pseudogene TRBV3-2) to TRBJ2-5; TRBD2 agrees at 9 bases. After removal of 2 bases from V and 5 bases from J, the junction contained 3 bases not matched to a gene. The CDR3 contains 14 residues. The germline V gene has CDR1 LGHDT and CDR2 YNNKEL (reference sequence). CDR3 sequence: CASSQLAGRETQYF. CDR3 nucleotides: TGTGCCAGCAGCCAACTAGCGGGACGCGAGACCCAGTACTTC.

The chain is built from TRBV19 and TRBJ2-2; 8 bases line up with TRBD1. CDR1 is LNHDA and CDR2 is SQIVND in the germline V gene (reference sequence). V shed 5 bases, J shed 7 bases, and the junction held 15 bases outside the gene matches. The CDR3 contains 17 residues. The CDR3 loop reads CASSLTFRDRHNGELFF. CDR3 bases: TGTGCCAGTAGTTTGACCTTCCGGGACAGGCACAACGGGGAGCTGTTTTTT.

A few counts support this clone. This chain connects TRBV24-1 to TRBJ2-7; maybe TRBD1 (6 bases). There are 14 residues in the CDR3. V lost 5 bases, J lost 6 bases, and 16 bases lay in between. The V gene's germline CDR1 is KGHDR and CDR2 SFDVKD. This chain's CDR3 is CATSVGRGWGEQYF. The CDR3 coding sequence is TGTGCCACCAGTGTCGGCAGGGGATGGGGCGAGCAGTACTTC.

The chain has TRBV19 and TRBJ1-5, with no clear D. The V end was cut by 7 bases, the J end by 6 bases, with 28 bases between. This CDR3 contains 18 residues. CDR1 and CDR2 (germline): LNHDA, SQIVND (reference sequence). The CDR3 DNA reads TGTGCCAGTACCCCCCGCGCAGCTGAGGAGGCGTGGGGTCAGCCCCAGCATTTT. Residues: CASTPRAAEEAWGQPQHF.

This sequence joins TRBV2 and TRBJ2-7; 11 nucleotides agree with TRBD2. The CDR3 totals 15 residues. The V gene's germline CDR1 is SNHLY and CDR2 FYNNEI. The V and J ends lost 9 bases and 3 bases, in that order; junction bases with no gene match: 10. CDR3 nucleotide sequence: TGTGCCAGGCAGGAACTAGCGGGAGACCTCTACGAGCAGTACTTC. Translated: CARQELAGDLYEQYF.

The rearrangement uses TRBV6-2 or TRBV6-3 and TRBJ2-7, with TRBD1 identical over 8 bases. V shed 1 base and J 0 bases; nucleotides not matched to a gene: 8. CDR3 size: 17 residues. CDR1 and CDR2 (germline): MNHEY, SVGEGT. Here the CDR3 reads CASSYFYGQGSSYEQYF. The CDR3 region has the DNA TGTGCCAGCAGTTACTTCTACGGACAGGGAAGCTCCTACGAGCAGTACTTC.